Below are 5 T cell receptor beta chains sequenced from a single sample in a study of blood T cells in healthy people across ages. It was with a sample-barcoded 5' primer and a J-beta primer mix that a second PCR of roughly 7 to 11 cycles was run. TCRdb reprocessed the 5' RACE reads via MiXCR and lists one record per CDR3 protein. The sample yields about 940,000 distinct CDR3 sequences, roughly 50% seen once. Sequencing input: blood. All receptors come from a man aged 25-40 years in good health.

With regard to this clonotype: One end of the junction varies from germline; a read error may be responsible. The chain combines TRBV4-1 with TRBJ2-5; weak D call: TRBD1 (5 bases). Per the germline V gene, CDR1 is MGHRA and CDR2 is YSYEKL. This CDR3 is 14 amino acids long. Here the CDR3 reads CASSQLTDQETQYF. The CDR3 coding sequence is TGCGCCAGCAGCCAACTGACAGACCAAGAGACACAGTACTTC.

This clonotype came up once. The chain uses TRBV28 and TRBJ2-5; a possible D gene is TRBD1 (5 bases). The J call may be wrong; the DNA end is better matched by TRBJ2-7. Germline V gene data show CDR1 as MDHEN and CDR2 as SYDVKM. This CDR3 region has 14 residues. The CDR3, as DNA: TGTGCCAGCAGTTTAATGCGTCAGGGCGGCGAGCAGTACTTC. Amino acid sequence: CASSLMRQGGEQYF.

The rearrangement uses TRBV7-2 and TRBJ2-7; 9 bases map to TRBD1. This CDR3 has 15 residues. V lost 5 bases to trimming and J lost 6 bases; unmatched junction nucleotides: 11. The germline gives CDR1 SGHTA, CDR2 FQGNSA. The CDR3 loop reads CASSGPDRGFPEQYF. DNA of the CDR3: TGTGCCAGCAGCGGACCGGACAGGGGATTTCCCGAGCAGTACTTC.

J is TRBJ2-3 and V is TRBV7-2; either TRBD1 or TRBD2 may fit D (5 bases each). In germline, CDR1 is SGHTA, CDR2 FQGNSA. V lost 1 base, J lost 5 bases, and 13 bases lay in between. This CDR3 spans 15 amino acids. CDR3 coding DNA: TGTGCCAGCAGCTTAGTATGGGGCCGGGGAGATACGCAGTATTTT. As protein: CASSLVWGRGDTQYF.

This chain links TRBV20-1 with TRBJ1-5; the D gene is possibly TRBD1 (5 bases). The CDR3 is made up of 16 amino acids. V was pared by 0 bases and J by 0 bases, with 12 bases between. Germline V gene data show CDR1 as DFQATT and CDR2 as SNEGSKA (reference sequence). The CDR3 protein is CSARDRGGYSNQPQHF. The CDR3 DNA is TGCAGTGCTAGAGATCGGGGGGGATATAGCAATCAGCCCCAGCATTTT.